The T cell receptor (beta chain) under discussion was sequenced for a study of CD8 T cells in ankylosing spondylitis. MiXCR, applied by TCRdb to the 5' RACE reads, yields one record per CDR3 protein. The sample yields some 840,000 distinct CDR3 sequences, 10% to 15% seen once. CDR1 is DFQATT and CDR2 is SNEGSKA in the germline V gene (reference sequence). The CDR3 has 14 residues. Germline trimming cut 3 bases from V and 2 bases from J; bases unmatched to any gene: 6. In this sample, this clonotype turned up many times. Antigen: not known. Findings and limits, study-wide: The study identified a TCR beta motif of fewer than 10 highly homologous variants that appeared characteristic of ankylosing spondylitis blood. Within matched ankylosing spondylitis synovial fluid, disease-linked clones were reportedly significantly enriched. The authors found the disease-linked clones to be CD8+ and relatively rare in peripheral blood.

The sample consisted of blood, either unsorted or a sorted T cell fraction (not recorded which). V gene TRBV20-1 combines with J gene TRBJ2-5; 7 bases fit TRBD2. The sequence was collected from a male donor with ankylosing spondylitis. The CDR3 here is CSASEGTIQETQYF. CDR3 bases: TGCAGTGCTAGTGAAGGGACTATACAAGAGACCCAGTACTTC.